This entry concerns a single T cell receptor (beta chain). The antigen this receptor binds is unknown. No base quality values were provided; no much bigger clone lies one nucleotide off. Without any cell sorting, total RNA and DNA were extracted together from about 20-30 mg of bulk tissue using the AllPrep DNA/RNA mini kit. Between November 2015 and March 2016, 5 or 6 patients in China with histopathologically diagnosed primary liver carcinoma had their tumors surgically resected. Chronic HBV infection was present in the patients, and the patients were treatment-naive at sampling. Five spatially separated regions were sampled from each tumor: the superior, inferior, left-lateral and right-lateral poles, plus the tumor centre. According to histology, viable tumor cells made up more than 85% of every tumor sample. Pieces of fresh tumor and adjacent tissue were cut in half, with one half kept in RNAlater at -80 degrees C and the other half sent for histology.

The germline V gene yields SNHLY for CDR1 and FYNNEI for CDR2. CDR3 length: 13 amino acids, cysteine to phenylalanine. Of the read, only the CDR3 DNA is kept; its 39 bases are in frame from base 1. V gives up 10 bases and J gives up 4 bases, and the segment between their germline ends measures 13 bases. Starting from about 500 ng total RNA, TCRbeta-specific cDNA was produced by reverse transcription with a constant-region primer and ProtoScript II reverse transcriptase. The TCRbeta libraries were prepared through three rounds of nested multiplex PCR following a slightly modified ARM-PCR procedure. Each of the first two PCR rounds ran for about 10 cycles and used multiplex TRBV1-TRBV30 forward primers together with a Cbeta reverse primer. Sample barcodes and Illumina adapters were added in a final 25-cycle PCR with Deep VentR polymerase. Amplicons of 200-500 bp were gel-purified with a QIAquick gel extraction kit before sequencing. The TCRbeta amplicons were sequenced with 250-bp paired-end reads on an Illumina HiSeq 2500. The study's processing was this. To recover full CDR3 sequences, reads were quality-trimmed using Trimmomatic v0.33 and paired reads were then merged using FLASH v1.2.11. V, D and J germline segments were assigned to the rearranged TCRbeta sequences using MiGEC v1.2.1b. Clonotype statistics and Shannon-Wiener diversity indices were computed with VDJtools v1.0.0. Except for diversity analysis, only each sample's 250 most abundant clonotypes were used in subsequent analyses to reduce sampling bias. In-frame beta chains were kept once TCRdb had trimmed the public reads at Q25 with fastp and called clones with MiXCR. Rows are unified per CDR3 protein, each entry keeping the most common DNA and genes. V and J calls and clone size were set by TCRdb, not the authors. This sample holds 100,000 to 150,000 distinct CDR3 sequences; 64% were observed only once. In total, the top ten clones hold approximately 8.9% of the sample.

These data are taken from a study of tumor-infiltrating lymphocytes in primary liver carcinoma (TCRdb year 2017). About the investigation overall: The five patients, three men and two women aged 30 to 69 years, had hepatocellular carcinoma (four) or combined HCC and intrahepatic cholangiocarcinoma (one). The tumors of the five patients were staged as T1-T3 N0M0, with maximum diameters ranging from roughly 4 to 10 cm. Roughly 3.5 to 8 million productive TCRbeta reads were obtained per sample, and no significant difference in read depth was found between tissue types. For each liver tumor, the study sampled five regions along with adjacent normal tissue and blood, and applied TCRbeta repertoire sequencing, expression microarrays and whole-exome sequencing. TCRbeta repertoire sequencing covered roughly 35 specimens from 5 patients: 25 tumor regions, 5 adjacent noncancerous liver tissues and 5 peripheral blood samples. The roughly 27 tumor region samples were profiled with Agilent mRNA microarrays so that TCRbeta repertoire diversity could be related to the local molecular phenotype. Reproducibility between technical replicate repertoires was high, with correlation coefficients above 0.98 and mean shared-clone rates around 0.88. The research as a whole found: Because only the TCR beta chain was sequenced and unpaired alpha chains were not captured, true repertoire diversity is likely underestimated. Only a few patients were included in the study, and the authors note that the findings should be validated in a larger study. Just about 8-24% of top clones turned up in all five regions of a tumor, which suggests spatial heterogeneity among tumor-infiltrating T cells. Repertoire overlap was found to be higher between tumor regions (mean approximately 35%) than between tumor-adjacent (about 17%) or tumor-blood (14%) pairs, consistent with antigen-driven expansion. The top 250 clones accounted for a significantly greater share of the repertoire in tumors than in blood (p = 0.039). Bulk unsorted samples precluded comparing CD4+ and CD8+ T cell repertoires.

The V and J genes are TRBV2 and TRBJ1-4; a tentative D call is TRBD1 (5 bases match). The receptor was isolated from a woman in her sixties with primary liver carcinoma and hepatitis B virus infection. The source material was liver tumor tissue from sampling region 3. Taken with the paper, the label for cell subset or site translates to: tumor region T3, left-lateral pole. The DNA reads TGTGCCACCAGAGGGGTTTTTAATGAAAAACTGTTTTTT. This codes for CATRGVFNEKLFF.